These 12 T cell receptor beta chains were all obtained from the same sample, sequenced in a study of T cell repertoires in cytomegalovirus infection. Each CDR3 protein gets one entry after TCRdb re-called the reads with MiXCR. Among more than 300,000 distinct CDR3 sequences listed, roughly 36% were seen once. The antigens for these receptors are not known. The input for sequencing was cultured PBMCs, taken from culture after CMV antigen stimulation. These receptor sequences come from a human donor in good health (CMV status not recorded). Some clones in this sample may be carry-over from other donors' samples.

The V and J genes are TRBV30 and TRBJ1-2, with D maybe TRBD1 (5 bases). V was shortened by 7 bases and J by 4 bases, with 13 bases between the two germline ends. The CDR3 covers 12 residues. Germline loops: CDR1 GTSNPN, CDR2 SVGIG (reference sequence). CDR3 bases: TGTGCCTCCTGGGGGGAGACCTATGGCTACACCTTC. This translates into CASWGETYGYTF.

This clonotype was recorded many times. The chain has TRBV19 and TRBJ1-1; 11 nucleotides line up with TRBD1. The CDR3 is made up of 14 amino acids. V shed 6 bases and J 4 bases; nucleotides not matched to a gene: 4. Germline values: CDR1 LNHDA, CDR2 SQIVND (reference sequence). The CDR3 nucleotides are TGTGCCAGTAGATGGACAGGGGGCACCACTGAAGCTTTCTTT. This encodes CASRWTGGTTEAFF.

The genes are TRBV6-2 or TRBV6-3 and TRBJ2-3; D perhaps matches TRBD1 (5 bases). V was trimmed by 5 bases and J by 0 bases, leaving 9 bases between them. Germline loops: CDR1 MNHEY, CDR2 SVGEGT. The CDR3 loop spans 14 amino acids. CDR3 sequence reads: CASSRGHSTDTQYF. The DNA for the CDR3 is TGTGCCAGCAGTCGAGGACACAGCACAGATACGCAGTATTTT.

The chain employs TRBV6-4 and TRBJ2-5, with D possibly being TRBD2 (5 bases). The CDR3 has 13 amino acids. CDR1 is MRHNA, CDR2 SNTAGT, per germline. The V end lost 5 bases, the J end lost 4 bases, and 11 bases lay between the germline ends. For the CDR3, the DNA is TGTGCCAGCAGTAGGGAGTATGGAGAGACCCAGTACTTC. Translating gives CASSREYGETQYF.

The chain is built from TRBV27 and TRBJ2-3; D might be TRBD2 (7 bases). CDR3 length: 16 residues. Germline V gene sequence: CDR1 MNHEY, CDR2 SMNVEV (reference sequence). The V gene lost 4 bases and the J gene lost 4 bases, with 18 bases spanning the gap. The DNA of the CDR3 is TGTGCCAGCAGTTCTCGAGCGGGAAAGGGGGCAGATACGCAGTATTTT. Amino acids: CASSSRAGKGADTQYF.

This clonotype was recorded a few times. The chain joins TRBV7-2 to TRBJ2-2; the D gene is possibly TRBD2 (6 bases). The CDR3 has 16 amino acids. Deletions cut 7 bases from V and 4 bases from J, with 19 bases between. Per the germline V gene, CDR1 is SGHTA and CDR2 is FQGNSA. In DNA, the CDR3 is TGTGCCAGCACCGGCCGGAGCGGGTCCGGCACCGGGGAGCTGTTTTTT. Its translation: CASTGRSGSGTGELFF.

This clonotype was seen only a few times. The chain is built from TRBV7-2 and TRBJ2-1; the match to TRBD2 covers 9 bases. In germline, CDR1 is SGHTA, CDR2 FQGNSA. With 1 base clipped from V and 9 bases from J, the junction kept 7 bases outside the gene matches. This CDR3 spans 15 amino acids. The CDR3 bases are TGTGCCAGCAGCTTAGACCGCGGGAGGGCCGGTGAGCAGTTCTTC. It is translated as CASSLDRGRAGEQFF.

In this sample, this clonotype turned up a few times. The DNA for the CDR3 is TGTGCCAGCAGTGATGCCCAACTGGATGAGCAGTTCTTC. It specifies CASSDAQLDEQFF. This chain links TRBV12-3 or TRBV12-4 with TRBJ2-1; no clear D gene. The CDR3 covers 13 residues. Trimming stripped 5 bases from V and 8 bases from J, with 13 bases between.

In DNA, the CDR3 is TGTGCCGGCCGGGACGCCCTTTGGGCGGATACGCAGTATTTT. This translates into CAGRDALWADTQYF. V usage is TRBV6-6 and J usage is TRBJ2-3; D possibly matches TRBD1 or TRBD2 (5 bases each). Germline CDR1 reads MNHNY; CDR2 reads SVGAGI (reference sequence). The V and J ends lost 11 bases and 6 bases respectively, with 21 bases between them. CDR3 length: 14 residues.

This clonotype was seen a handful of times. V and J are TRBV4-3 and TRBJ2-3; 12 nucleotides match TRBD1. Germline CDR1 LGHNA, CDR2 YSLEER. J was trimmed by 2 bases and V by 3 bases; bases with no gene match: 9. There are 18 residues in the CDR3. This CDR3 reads CASSHDRDRGPLTDTQYF. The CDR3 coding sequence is TGCGCCAGCAGCCATGACCGGGACAGGGGGCCCCTCACAGATACGCAGTATTTT.

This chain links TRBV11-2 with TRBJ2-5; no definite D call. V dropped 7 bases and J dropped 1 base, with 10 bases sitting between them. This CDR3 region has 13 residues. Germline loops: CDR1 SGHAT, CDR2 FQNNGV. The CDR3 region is CASTQGSQETQYF. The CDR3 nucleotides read TGTGCCAGCACCCAAGGAAGCCAAGAGACCCAGTACTTC.

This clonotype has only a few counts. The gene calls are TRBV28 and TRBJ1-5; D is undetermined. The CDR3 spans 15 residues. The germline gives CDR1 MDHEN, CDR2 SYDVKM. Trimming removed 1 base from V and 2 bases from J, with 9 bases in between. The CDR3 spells CASSLFISRNQPQHF. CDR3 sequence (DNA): TGTGCCAGCAGTTTATTTATCAGTCGCAATCAGCCCCAGCATTTT.